These T cell receptor beta chains were read from a single sample in a study of cytomegalovirus exposure and HLA in healthy donors. Generated by immunoSEQ multiplex PCR, the TCRdb table keeps only in-frame clones and is missing some. The sample has around 400,000 clones; roughly 85% are singletons. Sequenced material: PBMCs. Receptors were obtained from a woman aged 18-29 years in good health and CMV-seronegative. The CDR3 runs from the conserved cysteine through the conserved F or W. D genes are given only for firm matches. A clone size is listed for some rows: how often the clone was seen (once, few, many), or a class if it is expanded.

clone_size: .; v_call: TRBV9; j_call: TRBJ2-7; d_call: .; cdr3_nt: TGTGCCAGCAGCGACCCGTACAACTACGAGCAGTACTTC; cdr3_aa: CASSDPYNYEQYF
clone_size: .; v_call: TRBV5-1; j_call: TRBJ2-2; d_call: TRBD1; cdr3_nt: TGCGCCAGCAGCTTAAGGACAGGGCTAACCGGGGAGCTGTTTTTT; cdr3_aa: CASSLRTGLTGELFF
clone_size: once; v_call: TRBV19; j_call: TRBJ1-1; d_call: .; cdr3_nt: TGTGCCAGTAGTCGGGGGACTTCGGCTCGCAGAGTGAACACTGAAGCTTTCTTT; cdr3_aa: CASSRGTSARRVNTEAFF
clone_size: .; v_call: TRBV19; j_call: TRBJ2-1; d_call: TRBD2; cdr3_nt: TGTGCCAGTAGTAACCCCCTGGCCGGGACTAGCGCAACTGGCCGCAATGAGCAGTTCTTC; cdr3_aa: CASSNPLAGTSATGRNEQFF
clone_size: .; v_call: TRBV5-4; j_call: TRBJ2-7; d_call: .; cdr3_nt: TGTGCCAGCAGTTACGGACAGTACGAGCAGTACTTC; cdr3_aa: CASSYGQYEQYF
clone_size: .; v_call: TRBV27; j_call: TRBJ2-5; d_call: .; cdr3_nt: TGTGCCAGCAGTTTAAGAGGTGCAGGGGAGACCCAGTACTTC; cdr3_aa: CASSLRGAGETQYF
clone_size: .; v_call: TRBV14; j_call: TRBJ1-1; d_call: .; cdr3_nt: TGTGCCAGCAGCCAACTCAGCCTGGAGGCTTTGGGGGCTTTCTTT; cdr3_aa: CASSQLSLEALGAFF
clone_size: .; v_call: TRBV11-2; j_call: TRBJ2-6; d_call: .; cdr3_nt: TGTGCCAGCAGCTTAGCCCCCGGGTCTCTCTGGGCCAACGTCCTGACTTTC; cdr3_aa: CASSLAPGSLWANVLTF
clone_size: few; v_call: TRBV4-2; j_call: TRBJ2-1; d_call: .; cdr3_nt: TGTGCCAGCAGCCAAGAAAGGAGCGTTCCCAATGAGCAGTTCTTC; cdr3_aa: CASSQERSVPNEQFF
clone_size: .; v_call: TRBV30; j_call: TRBJ1-4; d_call: .; cdr3_nt: TGTGCCTGGAGTGTGTCCGTTCGGGAAAAACTGTTTTTT; cdr3_aa: CAWSVSVREKLFF
clone_size: .; v_call: TRBV29-1; j_call: TRBJ2-1; d_call: TRBD1; cdr3_nt: TGCAGCGTTGAAGGGGTTCAGGACAGGAGCTCCTACAATGAGCAGTTCTTC; cdr3_aa: CSVEGVQDRSSYNEQFF
clone_size: .; v_call: TRBV28; j_call: TRBJ1-1; d_call: TRBD1; cdr3_nt: TGTGCCAGCAGGAAGGACAGGGGGATCACTGAAGCTTTCTTT; cdr3_aa: CASRKDRGITEAFF
clone_size: few; v_call: TRBV18; j_call: TRBJ2-7; d_call: TRBD1; cdr3_nt: TGTGCCAGCTCCGGGACAGGGACCCACGAGCAGTACTTC; cdr3_aa: CASSGTGTHEQYF
clone_size: .; v_call: TRBV7-9; j_call: TRBJ2-5; d_call: TRBD1; cdr3_nt: TGTGCCAGCAGTCCAGGGGGCACGGAGACCCAGTACTTC; cdr3_aa: CASSPGGTETQYF
clone_size: .; v_call: TRBV28; j_call: TRBJ1-1; d_call: .; cdr3_nt: TGTGCCAGCAGTTTACCCACCCGGGGTCCGAACACTGAAGCTTTCTTT; cdr3_aa: CASSLPTRGPNTEAFF
clone_size: .; v_call: TRBV7-9; j_call: TRBJ1-1; d_call: .; cdr3_nt: TGTGCCAGCAGCTCAGGGTCCCTCACTGAAGCTTTCTTT; cdr3_aa: CASSSGSLTEAFF
clone_size: .; v_call: TRBV11-2; j_call: TRBJ2-3; d_call: TRBD2; cdr3_nt: TGTGCCAGCAGCTCCCTGACTAGCAGGTTCACAGATACGCAGTATTTT; cdr3_aa: CASSSLTSRFTDTQYF
clone_size: .; v_call: TRBV7-6; j_call: TRBJ2-1; d_call: TRBD2; cdr3_nt: TGTGCCAGCAGCTTCCCCCTGGGGAGCGGGAGTTACAATGAGCAGTTCTTC; cdr3_aa: CASSFPLGSGSYNEQFF
clone_size: .; v_call: TRBV7-9; j_call: TRBJ2-1; d_call: TRBD1; cdr3_nt: TGTGCCAGCAGCTTAGCAGCCTGGGACAGGGGGGGTAATGAGCAGTTCTTC; cdr3_aa: CASSLAAWDRGGNEQFF
clone_size: .; v_call: TRBV27; j_call: TRBJ1-5; d_call: .; cdr3_nt: TGTGCCAGCAGGCTTACAGTAAATCAGCCCCAGCATTTT; cdr3_aa: CASRLTVNQPQHF
clone_size: .; v_call: TRBV27; j_call: TRBJ1-1; d_call: TRBD1; cdr3_nt: TGTGCCAGCAGTCTAACAGGGGGCGGAGGCACTGAAGCTTTCTTT; cdr3_aa: CASSLTGGGGTEAFF
clone_size: .; v_call: TRBV25-1; j_call: TRBJ1-5; d_call: .; cdr3_nt: TGTGCCAGCAGTGAGACAGGTCTTTATCAGCCCCAGCATTTT; cdr3_aa: CASSETGLYQPQHF
clone_size: .; v_call: TRBV7-8; j_call: TRBJ1-4; d_call: .; cdr3_nt: TGTGCCAGCAGCTTGGGGGGGGGAAAACTGTTTTTT; cdr3_aa: CASSLGGGKLFF
clone_size: .; v_call: TRBV5-6; j_call: TRBJ2-1; d_call: TRBD2; cdr3_nt: TGTGCCAGCAGCCCCGGACACATACTAGCGGGGGCATTATACAATGAGCAGTTCTTC; cdr3_aa: CASSPGHILAGALYNEQFF
clone_size: .; v_call: TRBV4-1; j_call: TRBJ1-2; d_call: .; cdr3_nt: TGCGCCAGCAGCCAAGAGTATTGGCAGGGCTACACCTTC; cdr3_aa: CASSQEYWQGYTF
clone_size: .; v_call: TRBV28; j_call: TRBJ2-7; d_call: .; cdr3_nt: TGTGCCAGCAGCTACAGGAGCGTCTCCTACGAGCAGTACTTC; cdr3_aa: CASSYRSVSYEQYF
clone_size: .; v_call: TRBV19; j_call: TRBJ2-1; d_call: .; cdr3_nt: TGTGCCAGTAGTCTGGGGGGTCTCTACAATGAGCAGTTCTTC; cdr3_aa: CASSLGGLYNEQFF
clone_size: .; v_call: TRBV30; j_call: TRBJ2-7; d_call: TRBD1; cdr3_nt: TGTGCCTTTGGACAGGGGGGAGGCGAGCAGTACTTC; cdr3_aa: CAFGQGGGEQYF
clone_size: .; v_call: TRBV7-2; j_call: TRBJ1-5; d_call: .; cdr3_nt: TGTGCCAGCAGCTTAACAGGGCAAGCCCATCAGCCCCAGCATTTT; cdr3_aa: CASSLTGQAHQPQHF
clone_size: .; v_call: TRBV19; j_call: TRBJ1-2; d_call: .; cdr3_nt: TGTGCCAGTAAGCTCGCCTATGACTACACCTTC; cdr3_aa: CASKLAYDYTF